This T cell receptor beta chain came from a study of T cell responses to AZD1222 COVID-19 vaccine. TCRdb keeps only in-frame clones here, not all; method: immunoSEQ multiplex PCR. The sample has fewer than 200,000 clones; 85% to 90% are singletons. Between the trimmed V and J ends, which lost 8 bases and 0 bases, there was a span of 15 bases. Germline V gives CDR1 SGDLS, CDR2 YYNGEE. This CDR3 has 14 residues. Overall study results and limits: Repertoires were obtained only post-peak T cell response.

In its sample, this clone was seen once. Its antigen remains unidentified. The sequence derives from an adult who received the MenACWY meningococcal vaccine as a control. This chain connects TRBV9 to TRBJ2-7; tentatively, D is TRBD2 (5 bases). Sequenced here: peripheral blood, sampled 28 days after the second dose of the MenACWY control vaccine. The CDR3, as DNA: TGTGCCAGTTCGACTACCTCCGCCTCCTACGAGCAGTACTTC. Its protein product is CASSTTSASYEQYF.